This T cell receptor beta chain was captured by sequencing in a study of cytomegalovirus exposure and HLA in healthy donors. Findings of the study overall: Some V segments (TRBV6-2 and TRBV6-3 among them) were excluded as indistinguishable.

The V end lost 4 bases, the J end lost 4 bases, and 18 bases lay between the germline ends. This CDR3 has 16 residues. Germline CDR1 SGHNT, CDR2 YYREEE (reference sequence). This clone was observed a few times. Its antigen is as yet unknown. The primer mix had 60 Vbeta and 13 Jbeta primers. The protocol was immunoSEQ multiplex PCR, while the TCRdb copy is restricted to in-frame clones and leaves out a portion. The sample lists about 170,000 clones; approximately 72% were seen once. The TCR was taken from a middle-aged man in good health and CMV-seropositive. J is TRBJ2-1 and V is TRBV5-4; the D gene is possibly TRBD2 (6 bases). Sequencing input: PBMCs. In DNA form, the CDR3 reads TGTGCCAGCAGCCCCACCGGGACTCGGAAGTACAATGAGCAGTTCTTC. Its translation is CASSPTGTRKYNEQFF.